Below, 8 T cell receptor beta chains from the same sample are listed, as sequenced in a study of T cells in Graves' hyperthyroidism and ophthalmopathy. Amplified regions were TCR beta CDR3 sequences from RNA transcripts. With the HTBI primer set, the TCR CDR3 went through a first round of RT-PCR. TCRdb re-analysed the multiplex PCR reads in MiXCR, keeping a single row per CDR3 protein. Of roughly 380,000 distinct CDR3 sequences in the sample, roughly 13% are singletons; the top ten hold about 5%. Material for sequencing was blood. These receptors all come from a woman aged 18-29 years with Graves' hyperthyroidism.

V usage is TRBV10-3 and J usage is TRBJ2-5, with 13 bases matching TRBD2. From germline, CDR1 is ENHRY and CDR2 SYGVKD. With 10 bases clipped from V and 3 bases from J, the junction kept 14 bases outside the gene matches. There are 17 residues in the CDR3. In nucleotides, the CDR3 is TGTGCCACCGGGACTAGCGGGATAAACAGGGAAAAAGAGACCCAGTACTTC. Translating gives CATGTSGINREKETQYF.

This clonotype has just a few counts. The J gene is TRBJ1-1, the V gene TRBV19, with 10 bases fitting TRBD1. V was pared by 5 bases and J by 1 base, with 7 bases of the junction left unmatched. The germline V gene encodes CDR1 LNHDA and CDR2 SQIVND (reference sequence). This CDR3 region has 16 residues. CDR3 coding DNA: TGTGCCAGTAGTCGGGACAGGGGAGTCCAGAACACTGAAGCTTTCTTT. Translation: CASSRDRGVQNTEAFF.

CDR3 protein: CAWTWTANTEAFF. As DNA, the CDR3 is TGTGCCTGGACCTGGACGGCGAACACTGAAGCTTTCTTT. The gene calls are TRBV30 and TRBJ1-1, with D unclear. With 4 bases removed from V and 1 base from J, the gap between germline ends came to 10 bases. CDR1 and CDR2 from the germline V gene are GTSNPN and SVGIG (reference sequence). The CDR3 extends over 13 amino acids.

This clonotype showed up many times. V is TRBV7-9 and J is TRBJ2-5; D assignment may be TRBD1 or TRBD2 (5 bases each). The CDR3 length is 17 residues. V shed 5 bases and J shed 0 bases, with 19 bases lying between them. Looked up from germline, CDR1 is SEHNR and CDR2 is FQNEAQ (reference sequence). CDR3 amino acids: CASSKHSGTPYQETQYF. The CDR3 nucleotides read TGTGCCAGCAGCAAACATTCCGGGACCCCGTACCAAGAGACCCAGTACTTC.

CDR3: CASSEYGVISNQPQHF. The CDR3 nucleotides are TGTGCCAGCAGTGAATACGGGGTTATCAGCAATCAGCCCCAGCATTTT. This rearrangement joins TRBV6-1 to TRBJ1-5; no definite D call. V was pared by 2 bases and J by 1 base, with 12 bases between. Germline-derived CDR1 and CDR2 are MNHNS and SASEGT. The CDR3 has 16 amino acids.

This clonotype was seen a handful of times. CDR3 sequence (DNA): TGTGCCAGCAGTCCAAACCCGACGGTCACCGGGGAGCTGTTTTTT. Protein product: CASSPNPTVTGELFF. The chain has TRBV6-2 or TRBV6-3 and TRBJ2-2; D remains unclear. The CDR3 length is 15 residues. Deletions cut 5 bases from V and 4 bases from J, with 14 bases between. Germline V lookup: CDR1 MNHEY, CDR2 SVGEGT.

This clonotype was picked up many times. The gene calls are TRBV2 and TRBJ1-1; D gene ambiguous. V lost 4 bases and J 4 bases, leaving 13 bases between the germline ends. CDR1 and CDR2 from the germline V gene are SNHLY and FYNNEI. CDR3 size: 14 residues. CDR3 in amino acids: CASSAVSRGTEAFF. The CDR3 nucleotides are TGTGCCAGCAGTGCAGTTTCCCGGGGCACTGAAGCTTTCTTT.

This clonotype was counted many times. The chain uses TRBV5-6 and TRBJ2-7; 8 bases are a match to TRBD2. Germline loops: CDR1 SGHDT, CDR2 YYEEEE. CDR3 length: 15 amino acids. Trimming removed 2 bases from V and 5 bases from J; junction bases left unmatched: 9. The CDR3 sequence: CASSLDIAGINEQYF. The CDR3 region has the DNA TGTGCCAGCAGCTTAGATATAGCGGGAATCAACGAGCAGTACTTC.